The 2 T cell receptor beta chains reported below all come from one sample, sequenced in a study of shared T cell receptors in the human thymus. Using immunoSEQ multiplex PCR, the repertoire was profiled, and TCRdb retains in-frame clones only, with some absent. Altogether hundreds of thousands of clones are present, about 90% being singletons, with the ten largest covering approximately 0.0097%. These records were also assigned to another study, of human thymus T cells.

Material: thymocytes. Source of these receptors: a boy under three years old with a congenital heart defect.

The chain combines TRBV29-1 with TRBJ2-2; a possible D gene is TRBD2 (6 bases). V lost 3 bases to trimming and J lost 5 bases, with 10 bases between them. The germline gives CDR1 SQVTM, CDR2 ANQGSEA. The CDR3 contains 13 residues. CDR3 amino acids: CSVDGGTTGELFF. Written as DNA, the CDR3 is TGCAGCGTTGATGGCGGGACTACCGGGGAGCTGTTTTTT.

J is TRBJ2-3 and V is TRBV7-2; TRBD1 aligns across 9 bases. Germline V gives CDR1 SGHTA, CDR2 FQGNSA. CDR3 length: 19 residues. V was pared by 4 bases and J by 0 bases, with 14 bases of the junction left unmatched. CDR3 nucleotides: TGTGCCAGCAGCTGTGAAGAAAAGGGACAGGGAGTTAGCACAGATACGCAGTATTTT. Protein product: CASSCEEKGQGVSTDTQYF.